One and the same sample provided the 8 T cell receptor beta chains below, sequenced in a study of siplizumab effects on memory and regulatory T cells (dated by TCRdb to the late 2010s). Library prep was done by the immunoSEQ multiplex PCR assay. What TCRdb holds here is the immuneACCESS table cut down to in-frame rearrangements. Part of the clones is not present; checked against another copy, under half of the missing clones reflect an unresolved V gene, and the others are unexplained. This sample lists about 120,000 clones; about 93% were detected once. 0.16% of the sample lies in the top ten. What was sequenced was non-Treg CD4+ T cells sorted from blood. Sample cell subset or site, as interpreted from the label and publication: FACS-sorted unstimulated CD4+ non-regulatory T cells. Source of these receptors: a human donor in good health.

This chain joins TRBV10-3 and TRBJ1-1, with D possibly TRBD1 on 6 matching bases. This CDR3 has 16 amino acids. Trimming took 4 bases from V and 0 from J, leaving 15 bases between them. Germline V lookup: CDR1 ENHRY, CDR2 SYGVKD. Here the CDR3 DNA reads TGTGCCATCAGTGGTCGGGACAAAAACATGAACACTGAAGCTTTCTTT. Its protein product is CAISGRDKNMNTEAFF.

V is TRBV7-8 and J is TRBJ2-6; D perhaps matches TRBD1 (5 bases). The CDR3 loop spans 15 amino acids. Looked up from germline, CDR1 is SGHVS and CDR2 is FQNEAQ. V lost 2 bases and J 7 bases, leaving 12 bases between the germline ends. The CDR3 spells CASSLSRVVANVLTF. In DNA form, the CDR3 reads TGTGCCAGCAGCTTAAGCAGGGTTGTAGCCAACGTCCTGACTTTC.

This CDR3 reads CASSLQGGPGKQFF. CDR3 coding DNA: TGTGCCAGCAGCTTGCAGGGGGGGCCGGGAAAGCAGTTCTTC. This chain links TRBV5-4 with TRBJ2-1; D tentatively fits TRBD1 or TRBD2 (7 bases each). Germline values: CDR1 SGHNT, CDR2 YYREEE (reference sequence). V shed 1 base and J shed 11 bases, with 16 bases lying between them. This CDR3 comprises 14 residues.

The rearrangement uses TRBV6-6 and TRBJ1-2; no clear D gene. The CDR3 totals 13 residues. The germline V gene encodes CDR1 MNHNY and CDR2 SVGAGI (reference sequence). The germline V and J ends were trimmed by 2 bases and 7 bases, with 11 bases remaining between them. In DNA, the CDR3 is TGTGCCAGCAGTTACATCACCGGTGGTGGCTACACCTTC. Its protein product is CASSYITGGGYTF.

V and J are TRBV28 and TRBJ1-5, with D maybe TRBD1 (6 bases). Per germline, CDR1 MDHEN and CDR2 SYDVKM. CDR3 length: 17 amino acids. Trimming pared 6 bases from V and 4 bases from J, leaving 22 bases between. The CDR3 region is CASRVTRTGTLNQPQHF. The CDR3 nucleotides read TGTGCCAGCAGGGTTACCAGGACCGGGACATTGAATCAGCCCCAGCATTTT.

This chain joins TRBV5-1 and TRBJ2-2; 9 nucleotides agree with TRBD1. In germline, CDR1 is SGHRS, CDR2 YFSETQ. V trimming: 0 bases; J trimming: 6 bases; junction bases outside the gene matches: 3. CDR3 length: 15 amino acids. CDR3 region: CASSLGTGVPGELFF. The CDR3 bases are TGCGCCAGCAGCTTGGGGACAGGGGTTCCCGGGGAGCTGTTTTTT. The full variable domain, in which reference TRBV5-1 and TRBJ2-2 provide the parts outside the CDR3, is KAGVTQTPRYLIKTRGQQVTLSCSPISGHRSVSWYQQTPGQGLQFLFEYFSETQRNKGNFPGRFSGRQFSNSRSEMNVSTLELGDSALYLCASSLGTGVPGELFFGEGSRLTVL.

Of note for this clone: The same CDR3 can be traced to other DNA sequences in this sample. V usage is TRBV5-1 and J usage is TRBJ2-5, with D unclear. The germline V and J ends were trimmed by 4 bases and 2 bases, with 3 bases remaining between them. Germline V gene lookup returns CDR1 SGHRS and CDR2 YFSETQ. This CDR3 has 11 residues. The CDR3: CASSLQETQYF. The DNA for the CDR3 is TGCGCCAGCAGCCTACAAGAGACCCAGTACTTC.

J is TRBJ2-3 and V is TRBV6-5, with TRBD2 as a possible D gene (7 bases). Germline V gene data show CDR1 as MNHEY and CDR2 as SVGAGI. Deletions cut 5 bases from V and 4 bases from J, with 16 bases between. This CDR3 contains 15 residues. Written as DNA, the CDR3 is TGTGCCAGCAGTCCCCCCGGGGGGCTCGCAGATACGCAGTATTTT. Its protein is CASSPPGGLADTQYF.